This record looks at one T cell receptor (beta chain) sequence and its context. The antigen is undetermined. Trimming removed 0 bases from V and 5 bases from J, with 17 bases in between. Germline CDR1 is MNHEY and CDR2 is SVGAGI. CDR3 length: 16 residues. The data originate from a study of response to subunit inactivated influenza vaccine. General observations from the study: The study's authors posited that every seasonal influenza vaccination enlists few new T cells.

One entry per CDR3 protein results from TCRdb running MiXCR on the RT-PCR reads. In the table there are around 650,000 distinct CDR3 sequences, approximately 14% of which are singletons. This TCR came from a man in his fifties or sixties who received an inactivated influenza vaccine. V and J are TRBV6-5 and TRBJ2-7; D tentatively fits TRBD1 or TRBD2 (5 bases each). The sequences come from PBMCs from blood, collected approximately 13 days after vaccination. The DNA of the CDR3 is TGTGCCAGCAGTTACTCAGAGGTTGGGGGATCCCACGAGCAGTACTTC. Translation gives CASSYSEVGGSHEQYF.